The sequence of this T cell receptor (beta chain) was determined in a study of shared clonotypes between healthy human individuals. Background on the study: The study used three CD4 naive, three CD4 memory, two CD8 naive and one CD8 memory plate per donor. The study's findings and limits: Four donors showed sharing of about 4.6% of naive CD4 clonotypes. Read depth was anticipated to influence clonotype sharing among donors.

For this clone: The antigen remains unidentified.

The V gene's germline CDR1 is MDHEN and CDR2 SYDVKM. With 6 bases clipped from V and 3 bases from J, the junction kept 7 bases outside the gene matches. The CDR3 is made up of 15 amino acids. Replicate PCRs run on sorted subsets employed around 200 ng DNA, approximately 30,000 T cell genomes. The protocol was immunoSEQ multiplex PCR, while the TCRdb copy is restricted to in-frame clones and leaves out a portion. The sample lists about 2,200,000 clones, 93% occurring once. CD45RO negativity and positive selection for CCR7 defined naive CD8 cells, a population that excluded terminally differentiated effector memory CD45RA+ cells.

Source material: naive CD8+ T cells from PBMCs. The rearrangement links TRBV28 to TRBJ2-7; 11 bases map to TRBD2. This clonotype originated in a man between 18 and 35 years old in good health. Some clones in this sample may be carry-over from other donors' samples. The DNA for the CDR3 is TGTGCCAGCAGCCCAACTAGCGGGAGACGCTACGAGCAGTACTTC. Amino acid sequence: CASSPTSGRRYEQYF.